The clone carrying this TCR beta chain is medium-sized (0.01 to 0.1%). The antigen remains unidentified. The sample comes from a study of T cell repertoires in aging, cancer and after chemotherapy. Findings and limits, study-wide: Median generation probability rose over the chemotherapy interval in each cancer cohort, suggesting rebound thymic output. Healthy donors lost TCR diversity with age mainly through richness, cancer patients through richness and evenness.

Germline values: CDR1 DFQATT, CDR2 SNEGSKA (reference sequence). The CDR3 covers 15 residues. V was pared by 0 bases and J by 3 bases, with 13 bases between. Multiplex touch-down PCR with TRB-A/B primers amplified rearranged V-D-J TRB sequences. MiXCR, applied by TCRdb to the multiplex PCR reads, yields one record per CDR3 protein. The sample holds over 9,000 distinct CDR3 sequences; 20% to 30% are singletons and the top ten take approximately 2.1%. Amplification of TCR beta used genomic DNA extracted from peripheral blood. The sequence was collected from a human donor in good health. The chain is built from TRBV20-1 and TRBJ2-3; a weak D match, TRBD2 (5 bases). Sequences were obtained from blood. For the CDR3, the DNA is TGCAGTGCTAGAGATTTCGGGGTAGGAACAGATACGCAGTATTTT. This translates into CSARDFGVGTDTQYF.